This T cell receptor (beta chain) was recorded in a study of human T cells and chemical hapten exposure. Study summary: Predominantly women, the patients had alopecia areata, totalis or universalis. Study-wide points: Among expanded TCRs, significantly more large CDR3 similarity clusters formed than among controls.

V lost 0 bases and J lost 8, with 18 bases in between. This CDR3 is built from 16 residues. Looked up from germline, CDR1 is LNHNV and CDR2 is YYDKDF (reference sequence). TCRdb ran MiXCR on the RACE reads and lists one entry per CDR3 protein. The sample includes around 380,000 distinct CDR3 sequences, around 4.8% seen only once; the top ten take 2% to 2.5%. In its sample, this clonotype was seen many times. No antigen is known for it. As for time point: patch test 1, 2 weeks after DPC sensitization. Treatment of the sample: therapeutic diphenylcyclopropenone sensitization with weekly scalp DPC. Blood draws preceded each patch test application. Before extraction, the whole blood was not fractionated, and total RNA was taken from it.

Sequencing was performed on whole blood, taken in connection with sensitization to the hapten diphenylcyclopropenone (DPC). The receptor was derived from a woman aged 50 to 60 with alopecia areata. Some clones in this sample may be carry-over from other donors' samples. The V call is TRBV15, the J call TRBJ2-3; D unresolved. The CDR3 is CATSRDTWPTDGTQYF. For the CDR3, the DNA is TGTGCCACCAGCAGAGACACCTGGCCCACAGATGGTACGCAGTATTTT.